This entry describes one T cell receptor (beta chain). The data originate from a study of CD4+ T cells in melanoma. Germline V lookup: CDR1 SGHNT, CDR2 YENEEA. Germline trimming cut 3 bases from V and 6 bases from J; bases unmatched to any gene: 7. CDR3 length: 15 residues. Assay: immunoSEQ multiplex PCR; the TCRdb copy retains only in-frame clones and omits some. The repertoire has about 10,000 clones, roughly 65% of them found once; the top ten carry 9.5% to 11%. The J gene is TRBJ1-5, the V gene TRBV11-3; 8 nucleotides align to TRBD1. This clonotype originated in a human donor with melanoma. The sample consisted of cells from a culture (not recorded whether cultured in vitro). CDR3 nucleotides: TGTGCCAGCAGCTTCCCCGACAGGGGTACTCAGCCCCAGCATTTT. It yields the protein CASSFPDRGTQPQHF.